This entry lists 29 T cell receptor beta chains sequenced from one sample in a study of STAT5B mutations in CD4+ large granular lymphocyte leukemia. Method: immunoSEQ multiplex PCR; TCRdb's copy keeps in-frame clones and lacks some. The sample shows about 30,000 clones, 78% of them seen only once. The specimen sequenced was CD4+ T cells from blood buffy coats. The receptors were sampled from a human donor in good health.

The chain carries TRBV7-2 and TRBJ2-7, with D uncertain. The V end lost 1 base, the J end lost 6 bases, and 7 bases lay between the germline ends. Looked up from germline, CDR1 is SGHTA and CDR2 is FQGNSA. CDR3 length equals 12 residues. The CDR3 DNA follows: TGTGCCAGCAGCTTAGTGGTCCCCGAGCAGTACTTC. It is translated as CASSLVVPEQYF.

V and J are TRBV4-1 and TRBJ2-3, with D tentatively TRBD2 (5 bases). The CDR3 spans 13 residues. Trimming pared 0 bases from V and 7 bases from J, leaving 8 bases between. The V gene's germline CDR1 is MGHRA and CDR2 YSYEKL. CDR3 in amino acids: CASSQEERNTQYF. CDR3 DNA: TGCGCCAGCAGCCAAGAAGAGCGGAATACGCAGTATTTT.

CDR3 region: CAISESPSGGFGELFF. Here the CDR3 DNA reads TGTGCCATCAGTGAGTCCCCTAGCGGGGGTTTTGGGGAGCTGTTTTTT. The chain is built from TRBV10-3 and TRBJ2-2; 10 positions agree with TRBD2. The germline gives CDR1 ENHRY, CDR2 SYGVKD. V lost 0 bases to trimming and J lost 8 bases; unmatched junction nucleotides: 6. This CDR3 contains 16 residues.

The chain has TRBV7-9 and TRBJ2-3, with 16 positions matching TRBD2. Germline V CDR1 and CDR2: SEHNR, FQNEAQ (reference sequence). The V gene end was trimmed by 5 bases and the J gene end by 2 bases; junction bases not matched to a gene: 10. The CDR3 has 19 residues. CDR3 sequence: CASSHLPGLAGGDTDTQYF. CDR3 DNA: TGTGCCAGCAGCCATCTCCCGGGACTAGCGGGAGGGGACACAGATACGCAGTATTTT.

This rearrangement joins TRBV10-1 to TRBJ2-2; a possible D gene is TRBD2 (6 bases). Germline CDR1 reads WNHNN; CDR2 reads SYGVQD (reference sequence). This CDR3 is built from 15 residues. V was clipped by 5 bases and J by 2 bases, with 12 bases between them. The CDR3 reads CASSNRDSNTGELFF. The CDR3 DNA is TGCGCCAGCAGTAACCGGGACTCAAACACCGGGGAGCTGTTTTTT.

V gene TRBV5-1 combines with J gene TRBJ1-4; 8 bases are shared with TRBD1. The CDR3 extends over 15 amino acids. In germline, CDR1 is SGHRS, CDR2 YFSETQ. V shed 3 bases and J 8 bases; nucleotides not matched to a gene: 9. The CDR3 sequence: CASSWTGRVEEKLFF. CDR3 sequence (DNA): TGCGCCAGCAGCTGGACAGGGCGGGTCGAAGAAAAACTGTTTTTT.

V usage is TRBV19 and J usage is TRBJ1-5; D is ambiguous. Germline CDR1 LNHDA, CDR2 SQIVND (reference sequence). The CDR3 spans 15 residues. Trimming took off 6 bases at V and 6 bases at J, with 18 bases between the two ends. Here the CDR3 reads CASSLAGVRGQPQHF. CDR3 in DNA: TGTGCCAGTAGCCTGGCCGGGGTACGCGGTCAGCCCCAGCATTTT.

The chain is built from TRBV4-3 and TRBJ2-3; maybe TRBD2 (5 bases). CDR1 and CDR2 (germline): LGHNA, YSLEER. V lost 4 bases, J lost 5 bases, and 10 bases lay in between. This CDR3 region has 13 residues. In nucleotides, the CDR3 is TGCGCCAGCAGCCTCCGACTAATAGATACGCAGTATTTT. Translation gives CASSLRLIDTQYF.

This chain links TRBV25-1 with TRBJ2-2; 8 bases agree with TRBD2. Germline lookup yields CDR1 MGHDK and CDR2 SYGVNS. After removal of 1 base from V and 6 bases from J, the junction contained 7 bases not matched to a gene. The CDR3 covers 16 residues. CDR3 coding DNA: TGTGCCAGCAGTGAATTGGGTAGCGGGGTAGCCGGGGAGCTGTTTTTT. Translation gives CASSELGSGVAGELFF.

The genes are TRBV27 and TRBJ1-6; 12 positions match TRBD1. The CDR3 consists of 14 residues. Germline loops: CDR1 MNHEY, CDR2 SMNVEV (reference sequence). Trimming took 5 bases from V and 9 from J; bases not matched to a gene: 2. The CDR3 here is CASSMGQGASPLHF. The CDR3 nucleotides are TGTGCCAGCAGTATGGGACAGGGGGCTTCACCCCTCCACTTT.

This chain joins TRBV25-1 and TRBJ1-2; weak D call: TRBD1 (5 bases). There are 12 residues in the CDR3. Trimming removed 3 bases at V and 9 bases at J, with 11 bases between. Per the germline V gene, CDR1 is MGHDK and CDR2 is SYGVNS. The CDR3 DNA reads as TGTGCCAGCAGTGAGGGGCTCGCTAGCTACACCTTC. It is translated as CASSEGLASYTF.

The chain joins TRBV4-1 to TRBJ2-3; D not certain. The CDR3 is 14 amino acids. Germline V gene sequence: CDR1 MGHRA, CDR2 YSYEKL. Between the trimmed V and J ends, which lost 4 bases and 1 base, there was a span of 9 bases. The CDR3 region is CASSPLRGTDTQYF. CDR3 nucleotides: TGCGCCAGCAGCCCCCTACGTGGCACAGATACGCAGTATTTT.

In DNA, the CDR3 is TGCAGCGTTGGTAGCGGGAGCTCGGGGGGTGTCAATGAGCAGTTCTTC. It specifies CSVGSGSSGGVNEQFF. The chain uses TRBV29-1 and TRBJ2-1, with 9 nucleotides matching TRBD2. With V trimmed by 4 bases and J by 6 bases, 13 bases remained unmatched. The CDR3 extends over 16 amino acids. The V gene's germline CDR1 is SQVTM and CDR2 ANQGSEA.

The rearrangement uses TRBV7-6 and TRBJ2-4, with a tentative D call TRBD2 (6 bases). V lost 5 bases to trimming and J lost 7 bases, with 18 bases between them. CDR1 and CDR2 (germline): SGHVS, FNYEAQ. This CDR3 contains 15 residues. The CDR3 region has the DNA TGTGCCAGCAGCCCCGGGACTTGGATTTCGAACATTCAGTACTTC. Amino acid sequence: CASSPGTWISNIQYF. Variable domain in full (rest from reference TRBV7-6 and TRBJ2-4): GAGVSQSPRYKVTKRGQDVALRCDPISGHVSLYWYRQALGQGPEFLTYFNYEAQQDKSGLPNDRFSAERPEGSISTLTIQRTEQRDSAMYRCASSPGTWISNIQYFGAGTRLSVL.

CDR3 protein: CASSLGSGGTDTQYF. In DNA form, the CDR3 reads TGTGCCAGCAGTTTGGGCAGCGGGGGCACAGATACGCAGTATTTT. The chain recombines TRBV7-9 with TRBJ2-3; TRBD2 matches at 7 bases. Germline V CDR1 and CDR2: SEHNR, FQNEAQ (reference sequence). The trim removed 6 bases at V and 1 base at J, leaving 7 bases unmatched. This CDR3 has 15 amino acids.

The chain carries TRBV6-5 and TRBJ1-4; D is unresolved. Trimming took 5 bases from V and 5 from J, leaving 6 bases between them. The CDR3 totals 12 residues. Germline V lookup: CDR1 MNHEY, CDR2 SVGAGI. This chain's CDR3 is CASSRINEKLFF. CDR3 coding DNA: TGTGCCAGCAGTCGAATCAATGAAAAACTGTTTTTT.

This sequence joins TRBV7-2 and TRBJ2-5; D is undetermined. TRBJ2-7 explains the end of the DNA better; the J call may be wrong. Germline loops: CDR1 SGHTA, CDR2 FQGNSA. The CDR3 spans 14 residues. In DNA form, the CDR3 reads TGTGCCAGCACCCGCGGCTCTAGCTCCTACGAGCAGTACTTC. This sequence encodes CASTRGSSSYEQYF.

The CDR3 nucleotides read TGTGCCAGCACCCACGGGACGCTGGGTGAAAAACTGTTTTTT. Its translation is CASTHGTLGEKLFF. This chain uses TRBV6-6 with TRBJ1-4, with D possibly being TRBD1 (5 bases). The CDR3 runs 14 residues. Germline assignment: CDR1 MNHNY and CDR2 SVGAGI (reference sequence). Between the trimmed V and J ends, which lost 7 bases and 7 bases, there was a span of 16 bases.

The chain uses TRBV2 and TRBJ1-5, with 7 bases identical to TRBD1. The CDR3 sequence is 13 residues long. CDR1 and CDR2 (germline): SNHLY, FYNNEI. Trimming removed 6 bases from V and 6 bases from J; junction bases left unmatched: 5. DNA of the CDR3: TGTGCCAGCAGCGGACAGGTTATTCAGCCCCAGCATTTT. This codes for CASSGQVIQPQHF.

The chain links TRBV28 to TRBJ1-4; 7 positions match TRBD1. The germline gives CDR1 MDHEN, CDR2 SYDVKM. CDR3 length: 15 amino acids. V shed 4 bases, J shed 3 bases, and the junction held 5 bases outside the gene matches. The CDR3 protein is CASSSPTGANEKLFF. The DNA for the CDR3 is TGTGCCAGCAGTTCCCCTACAGGGGCTAATGAAAAACTGTTTTTT.

The chain couples TRBV28 to TRBJ1-1; D is unclear. The V end was cut by 7 bases, the J end by 0 bases, with 6 bases between. There are 12 residues in the CDR3. The V gene's germline CDR1 is MDHEN and CDR2 SYDVKM. The CDR3 sequence: CASKFMNTEAFF. DNA of the CDR3: TGTGCCAGCAAGTTTATGAACACTGAAGCTTTCTTT.

This chain links TRBV5-6 with TRBJ1-4; D ambiguous. V was trimmed by 4 bases and J by 5 bases, leaving 18 bases between them. CDR3 size: 16 residues. Germline CDR1 SGHDT, CDR2 YYEEEE. DNA of the CDR3: TGTGCCAGCAGCCTGGAGGGTATAGGGCGGAATGAAAAACTGTTTTTT. Its translation: CASSLEGIGRNEKLFF.

The chain couples TRBV5-1 to TRBJ2-1; TRBD2 agrees at 9 bases. Trimming at V came to 0 bases and at J to 7 bases, leaving 8 bases not matched to a gene. Germline V gene data show CDR1 as SGHRS and CDR2 as YFSETQ. The CDR3 is 16 amino acids. The chain's CDR3 is CASSLAWLAGINEQFF. Here the CDR3 DNA reads TGCGCCAGCAGCTTGGCCTGGCTAGCGGGAATAAATGAGCAGTTCTTC. Complete variable domain (other parts from reference TRBV5-1 and TRBJ2-1): KAGVTQTPRYLIKTRGQQVTLSCSPISGHRSVSWYQQTPGQGLQFLFEYFSETQRNKGNFPGRFSGRQFSNSRSEMNVSTLELGDSALYLCASSLAWLAGINEQFFGPGTRLTVL.

This clone was counted only a few times. The V and J genes are TRBV11-1 and TRBJ1-2, with TRBD1 identical over 9 bases. Germline-derived CDR1 and CDR2 are SGHAT and FQDESV (reference sequence). V dropped 5 bases and J dropped 7; count of bases not matched to a gene: 5. The CDR3 has 13 amino acids. The CDR3 reads CASSRDREAGYTF. CDR3 coding DNA: TGTGCCAGCAGCAGGGACAGGGAGGCTGGCTACACCTTC.

The gene calls are TRBV18 and TRBJ2-3; D perhaps matches TRBD1 (6 bases). Germline CDR1 reads KGHSH; CDR2 reads LQKENI. V was pared by 4 bases and J by 2 bases, with 13 bases between. CDR3 length equals 15 residues. DNA for the CDR3: TGTGCCAGCTCACTGGCAGGGGTCGACACAGATACGCAGTATTTT. It translates to CASSLAGVDTDTQYF.

The genes are TRBV19 and TRBJ2-2; tentative D call: TRBD2 (7 bases). The V gene's germline CDR1 is LNHDA and CDR2 SQIVND (reference sequence). CDR3 length: 15 amino acids. The ends were cut back, 7 bases at V and 4 bases at J, with 16 bases in the middle. CDR3 in amino acids: CASIRGAIGTGELFF. In nucleotides, the CDR3 is TGTGCCAGTATCCGGGGGGCGATAGGCACCGGGGAGCTGTTTTTT.

This rearrangement joins TRBV7-2 to TRBJ2-3, with TRBD2 matching over 8 bases. CDR1 and CDR2 from the germline V gene are SGHTA and FQGNSA. Trimming took 1 base from V and 3 from J; bases not matched to a gene: 3. This CDR3 spans 15 amino acids. The CDR3 sequence: CASSLEAGGTDTQYF. The DNA for the CDR3 is TGTGCCAGCAGCTTAGAGGCGGGAGGTACAGATACGCAGTATTTT.

V gene TRBV5-1 combines with J gene TRBJ2-2; D unresolved. This CDR3 region has 14 residues. Germline CDR1 SGHRS, CDR2 YFSETQ. V lost 0 bases, J lost 5 bases, and 8 bases lay in between. This chain's CDR3 is CASSLVQSTGELFF. The CDR3 bases are TGCGCCAGCAGCTTGGTCCAAAGTACCGGGGAGCTGTTTTTT. Combining the CDR3 with reference TRBV5-1 and TRBJ2-2 gives the whole variable domain KAGVTQTPRYLIKTRGQQVTLSCSPISGHRSVSWYQQTPGQGLQFLFEYFSETQRNKGNFPGRFSGRQFSNSRSEMNVSTLELGDSALYLCASSLVQSTGELFFGEGSRLTVL.

This clone was picked up one time. CDR3 bases: TGCAGCGCCCGAGGGCAGGGGTCCGAATATGGCTACACCTTC. Its translation is CSARGQGSEYGYTF. The genes are TRBV29-1 and TRBJ1-2; D is perhaps TRBD1 (6 bases). The ends were cut back, 7 bases at V and 5 bases at J, with 20 bases in the middle. The CDR3 contains 14 residues. CDR1 is SQVTM, CDR2 ANQGSEA, per germline.